Sequencing of this T cell receptor beta chain was carried out in a study of somatic mutations in cytotoxic T cells in rheumatoid arthritis. Whole-study results and caveats: Within 8 of 65 patients, the single biggest CD8+ clone made up more than 20% of CD8+ cells.

This clone was seen a single time. Its target is not known. Clones were read by immunoSEQ multiplex PCR, and TCRdb kept only the in-frame ones, dropping some. Here the sample spans roughly 5,000 clones, 82% being singletons. Between the trimmed V and J ends, which lost 5 bases and 8 bases, there was a span of 10 bases. Germline CDR1 is SEHNR and CDR2 is FQNEAQ (reference sequence). The CDR3 is 12 amino acids. The specimen sequenced was CD8+ T cells sorted from blood. The genes are TRBV7-9 and TRBJ2-1; D gene ambiguous. This TCR came from a woman between 50 and 59 years old with rheumatoid arthritis. CDR3 sequence (DNA): TGTGCCAGCAGCCCTGACGAGGATGAGCAGTTCTTC. Translating it yields CASSPDEDEQFF. The variable domain in full, with the rest retrieved from reference TRBV7-9 and TRBJ2-1, is DTGVSQNPRHKITKRGQNVTFRCDPISEHNRLYWYRQTLGQGPEFLTYFQNEAQLEKSRLLSDRFSAERPKGSFSTLEIQRTEQGDSAMYLCASSPDEDEQFFGPGTRLTVL.